The sequence of this T cell receptor beta chain was determined in a study of blood T cell repertoires in COVID-19. On the study more broadly: The analysed material was cDNA or gDNA that came from T cells, B-cell-depleted T cells, or PBMCs.

Germline CDR1 MRHNA, CDR2 SNTAGT. The trim removed 8 bases at V and 0 bases at J, leaving 10 bases unmatched. The CDR3 sequence is 16 residues long. Source study methods: Amplification with reference gene primers provided the estimates of nucleated cell counts. The protocol was immunoSEQ multiplex PCR, while the TCRdb copy is restricted to in-frame clones and leaves out a portion. V and J calls and clone size are given by that table; D and trimming were obtained from the DNA. The sample includes roughly 26,000 clones, around 88% of them seen just once. The V call is TRBV6-4, the J call TRBJ1-3; 7 bases match TRBD1. The receptor comes from a man aged 65 to 85 with acute or convalescent COVID-19. The sample taken for sequencing was peripheral blood. This CDR3 reads CASERDSLSSGNTIYF. The DNA for the CDR3 is TGTGCCAGCGAAAGGGACAGTTTGAGCTCTGGAAACACCATATATTTT.